This section outlines one T cell receptor beta chain sequence together with its context. The data originate from a study of cytomegalovirus exposure and HLA in healthy donors. For the study at large: The early release's HLA-typed donors yielded some 85 million unique TCRs.

PCR primers comprised 60 Vbeta and 13 Jbeta primers. TCRdb's table, derived via immunoSEQ multiplex PCR, lists solely in-frame clones and lacks some. The sample contains some 200,000 clones, 82% of which appear only once. These donors counted as nominally healthy when sampled, but unrecorded immune exposures were likely. V lost 3 bases, J lost 4 bases, and 8 bases stayed unmatched. The CDR3 runs 15 residues. In germline, CDR1 is SGHVS, CDR2 FQNEAQ. This clonotype originated in a woman aged 18-35 years in good health and CMV-seronegative. V usage is TRBV7-8 and J usage is TRBJ2-7; 8 bases are a match to TRBD2. Sequenced input: PBMCs. The CDR3 protein is CASSFGPGGRYEQYF. CDR3 coding DNA: TGTGCCAGCAGCTTTGGGCCGGGGGGGCGATACGAGCAGTACTTC. Using reference TRBV7-8 and TRBJ2-7 for the parts outside the CDR3, the full variable domain is GAGVSQSPRYKVAKRGQDVALRCDPISGHVSLFWYQQALGQGPEFLTYFQNEAQLDKSGLPSDRFFAERPEGSVSTLKIQRTQQEDSAVYLCASSFGPGGRYEQYFGPGTRLTVT.